This TCR beta chain was recovered during a study of cytomegalovirus exposure and HLA in healthy donors. Study-wide points: By a later analysis, the bulk of CMV-associated TCR beta chains appeared HLA-restricted. It was shown in a later analysis that HLA-associated TCR beta chains were more clonally expanded than other, equally common chains. Productive status was seen about 90% or about 30% of the time for most TCR beta V segments in an earlier analysis.

With regard to this clone: Its antigen remains unidentified.

PCR was performed using 60 Vbeta and 13 Jbeta primers. Only in-frame clones appear in the TCRdb table, and some are missing; sequencing was by immunoSEQ multiplex PCR. The sample lists some 200,000 clones, 79% occurring once. Germline lookup yields CDR1 SNHLY and CDR2 FYNNEI. V lost 9 bases and J lost 7; bases outside the gene matches: 18. This CDR3 contains 16 residues. This chain connects TRBV2 to TRBJ2-1, with 7 nucleotides matching TRBD2. Input material: PBMCs. The clonotype originates from a girl aged 5-17 years in good health and CMV-seropositive. The CDR3 here is CARKGGPGLVSNEQFF. Written as DNA, the CDR3 is TGTGCCAGGAAGGGAGGCCCTGGACTAGTTTCGAATGAGCAGTTCTTC.